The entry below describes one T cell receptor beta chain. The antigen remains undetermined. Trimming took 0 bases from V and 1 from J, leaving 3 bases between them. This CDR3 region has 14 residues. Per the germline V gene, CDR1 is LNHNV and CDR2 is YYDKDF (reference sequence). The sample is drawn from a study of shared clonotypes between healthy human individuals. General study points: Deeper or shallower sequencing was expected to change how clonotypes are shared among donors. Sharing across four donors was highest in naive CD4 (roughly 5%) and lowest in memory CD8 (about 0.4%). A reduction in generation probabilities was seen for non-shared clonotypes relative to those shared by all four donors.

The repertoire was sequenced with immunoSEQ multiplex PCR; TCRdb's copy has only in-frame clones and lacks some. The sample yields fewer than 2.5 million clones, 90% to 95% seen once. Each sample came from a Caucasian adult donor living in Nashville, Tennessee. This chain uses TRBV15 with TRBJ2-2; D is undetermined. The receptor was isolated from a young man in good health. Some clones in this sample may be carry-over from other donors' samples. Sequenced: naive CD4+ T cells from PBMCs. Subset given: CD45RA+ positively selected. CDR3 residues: CATSREKNTGELFF. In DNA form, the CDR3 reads TGTGCCACCAGCAGAGAAAAGAACACCGGGGAGCTGTTTTTT.